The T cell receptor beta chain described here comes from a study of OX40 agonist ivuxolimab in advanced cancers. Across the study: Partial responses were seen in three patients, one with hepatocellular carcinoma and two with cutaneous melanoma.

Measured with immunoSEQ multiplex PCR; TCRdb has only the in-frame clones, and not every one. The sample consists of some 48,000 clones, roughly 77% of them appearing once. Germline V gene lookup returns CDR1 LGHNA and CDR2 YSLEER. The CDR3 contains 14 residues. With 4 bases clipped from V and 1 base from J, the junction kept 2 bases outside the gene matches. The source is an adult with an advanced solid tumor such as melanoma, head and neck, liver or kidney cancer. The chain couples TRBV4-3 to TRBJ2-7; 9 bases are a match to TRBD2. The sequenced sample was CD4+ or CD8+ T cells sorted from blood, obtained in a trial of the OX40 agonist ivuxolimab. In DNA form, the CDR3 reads TGCGCCAGCAGCCGGACTAGCGAGTCCTACGAGCAGTACTTC. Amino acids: CASSRTSESYEQYF.